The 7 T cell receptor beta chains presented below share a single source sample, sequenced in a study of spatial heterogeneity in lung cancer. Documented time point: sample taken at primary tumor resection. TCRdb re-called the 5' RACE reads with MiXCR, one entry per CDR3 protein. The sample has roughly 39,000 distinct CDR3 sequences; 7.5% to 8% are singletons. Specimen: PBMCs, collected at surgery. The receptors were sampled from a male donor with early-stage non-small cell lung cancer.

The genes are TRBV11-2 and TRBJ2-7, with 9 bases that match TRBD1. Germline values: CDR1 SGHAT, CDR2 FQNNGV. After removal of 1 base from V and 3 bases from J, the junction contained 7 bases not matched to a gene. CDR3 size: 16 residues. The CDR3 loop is CASSLASDRGIYEQYF. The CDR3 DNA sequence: TGTGCCAGCAGCTTAGCAAGCGACAGGGGGATCTACGAGCAGTACTTC. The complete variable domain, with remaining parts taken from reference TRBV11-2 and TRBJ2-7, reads EAGVAQSPRYKIIEKRQSVAFWCNPISGHATLYWYQQILGQGPKLLIQFQNNGVVDDSQLPKDRFSAERLKGVDSTLKIQPAKLEDSAVYLCASSLASDRGIYEQYFGPGTRLTVT.

This CDR3 is CASSYSWDYQETQYF. The CDR3 DNA sequence: TGTGCCAGCAGTTACTCGTGGGACTACCAAGAGACCCAGTACTTC. The chain has TRBV6-5 and TRBJ2-5; D possibly corresponds to TRBD2 (6 bases). Between the trimmed V and J ends, which lost 0 bases and 0 bases, there was a span of 8 bases. Germline V gene data show CDR1 as MNHEY and CDR2 as SVGAGI. This CDR3 is 15 amino acids long.

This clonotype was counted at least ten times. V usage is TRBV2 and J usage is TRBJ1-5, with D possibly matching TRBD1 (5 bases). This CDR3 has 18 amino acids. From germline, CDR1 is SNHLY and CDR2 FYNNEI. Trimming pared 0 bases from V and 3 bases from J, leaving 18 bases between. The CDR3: CASSEAWYVGDSNQPQHF. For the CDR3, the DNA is TGTGCCAGCAGTGAAGCGTGGTATGTAGGGGATTCCAATCAGCCCCAGCATTTT.

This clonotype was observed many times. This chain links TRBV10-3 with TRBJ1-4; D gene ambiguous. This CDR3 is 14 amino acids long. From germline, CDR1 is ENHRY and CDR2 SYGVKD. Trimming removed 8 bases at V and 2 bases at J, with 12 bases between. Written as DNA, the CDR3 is TGTGCCATCTCTGGCTCAACGACTAATGAAAAACTGTTTTTT. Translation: CAISGSTTNEKLFF.

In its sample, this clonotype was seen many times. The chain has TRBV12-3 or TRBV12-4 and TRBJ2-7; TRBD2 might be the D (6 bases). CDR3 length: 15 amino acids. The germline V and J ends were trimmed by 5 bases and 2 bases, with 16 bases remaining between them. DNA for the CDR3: TGTGCCAGCAGTGCGGGACGCGCCTTAGCCTACGAGCAGTACTTC. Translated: CASSAGRALAYEQYF.

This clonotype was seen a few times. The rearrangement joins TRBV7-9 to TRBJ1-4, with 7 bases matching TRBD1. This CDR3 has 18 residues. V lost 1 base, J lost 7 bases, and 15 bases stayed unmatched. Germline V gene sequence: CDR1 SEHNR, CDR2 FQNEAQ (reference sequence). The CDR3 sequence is CASSLVLGPRQGSEKLFF. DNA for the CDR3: TGTGCCAGCAGCTTAGTTTTGGGACCGCGACAGGGTAGTGAAAAACTGTTTTTT.

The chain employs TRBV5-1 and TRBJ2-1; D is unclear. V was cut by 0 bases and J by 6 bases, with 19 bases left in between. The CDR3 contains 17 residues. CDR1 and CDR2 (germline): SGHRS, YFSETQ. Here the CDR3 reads CASSLADLPRSRNEQFF. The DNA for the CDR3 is TGCGCCAGCAGCTTGGCGGATCTTCCCCGGAGTCGCAATGAGCAGTTCTTC.